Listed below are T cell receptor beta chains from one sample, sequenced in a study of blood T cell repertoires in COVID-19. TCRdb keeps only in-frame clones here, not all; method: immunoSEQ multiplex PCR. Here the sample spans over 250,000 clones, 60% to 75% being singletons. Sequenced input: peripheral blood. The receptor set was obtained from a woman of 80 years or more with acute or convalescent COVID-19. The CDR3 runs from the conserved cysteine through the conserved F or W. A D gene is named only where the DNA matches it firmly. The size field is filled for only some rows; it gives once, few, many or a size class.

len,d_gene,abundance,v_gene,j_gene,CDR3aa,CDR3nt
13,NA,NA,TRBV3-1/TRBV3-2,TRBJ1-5,CASSPSGNQPQHF,TGTGCCAGCAGCCCCAGCGGGAATCAGCCCCAGCATTTT
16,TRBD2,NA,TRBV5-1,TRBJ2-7,CASSPRGRPAQGEQYF,TGCGCCAGCAGCCCCCGCGGGAGGCCCGCCCAGGGCGAGCAGTACTTC
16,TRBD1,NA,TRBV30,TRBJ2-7,CAWTLESDRATYEQYF,TGTGCCTGGACCCTAGAATCGGACAGGGCAACCTACGAGCAGTACTTC
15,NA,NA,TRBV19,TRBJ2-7,CASSEDSTRPYEQYF,TGTGCCAGTAGTGAAGACAGTACCCGCCCCTACGAGCAGTACTTC
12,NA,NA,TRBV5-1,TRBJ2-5,CASSSSGETQYF,TGCGCCAGCAGCTCCAGTGGAGAGACCCAGTACTTC
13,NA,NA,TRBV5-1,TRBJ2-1,CASSLVGGNEQFF,TGCGCCAGCAGCTTGGTGGGGGGCAATGAGCAGTTCTTC
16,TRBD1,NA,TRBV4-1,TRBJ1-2,CASSQDGTGTDYGYTF,TGCGCCAGCAGCCAAGATGGGACAGGAACGGACTATGGCTACACCTTC
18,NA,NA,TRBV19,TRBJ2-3,CASSTPAGDSPGVRTQYF,TGTGCCAGTAGCACCCCCGCCGGTGATAGCCCGGGGGTTCGTACGCAGTATTTT
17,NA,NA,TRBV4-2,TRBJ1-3,CASSQVITGGSGNTIYF,TGTGCCAGCAGCCAAGTTATCACCGGGGGAAGTGGAAACACCATATATTTT
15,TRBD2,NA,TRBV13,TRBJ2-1,CASSPISGGAGEQFF,TGTGCCAGCAGCCCTATTAGCGGGGGGGCCGGTGAGCAGTTCTTC
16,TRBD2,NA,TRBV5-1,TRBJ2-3,CASSLEGSGGQDTQYF,TGCGCCAGCAGCTTGGAAGGTAGCGGGGGCCAAGATACGCAGTATTTT
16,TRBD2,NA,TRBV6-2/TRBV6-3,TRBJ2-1,CASSSTGLAGDNEQFF,TGTGCCAGCAGTTCCACGGGACTAGCGGGGGACAATGAGCAGTTCTTC
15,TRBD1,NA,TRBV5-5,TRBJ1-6,CASRKAATGDSPLHF,TGTGCCAGCAGAAAGGCGGCGACAGGGGACTCACCCCTCCACTTT
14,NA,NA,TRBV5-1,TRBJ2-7,CASSLAPQTYEQYF,TGCGCCAGCAGCTTGGCCCCACAAACCTACGAGCAGTACTTC
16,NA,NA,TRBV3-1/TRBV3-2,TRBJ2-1,CASSHYGRGPYNEQFF,TGTGCCAGCAGCCATTACGGCAGGGGTCCCTACAATGAGCAGTTCTTC
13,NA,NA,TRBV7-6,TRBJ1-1,CASSFGGGTEAFF,TGTGCCAGCAGCTTCGGGGGAGGCACTGAAGCTTTCTTT
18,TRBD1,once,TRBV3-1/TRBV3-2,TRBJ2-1,CASSQEVCKGQAYNEQFF,TGTGCCAGCAGCCAAGAAGTGTGTAAGGGACAGGCCTACAATGAGCAGTTCTTC
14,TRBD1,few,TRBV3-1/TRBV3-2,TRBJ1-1,CASNRQGANTEAFF,TGTGCCAGCAACCGACAGGGGGCCAACACTGAAGCTTTCTTT
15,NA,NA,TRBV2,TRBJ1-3,CASNPQVPSGNTIYF,TGTGCCAGCAATCCACAGGTACCCTCTGGAAACACCATATATTTT
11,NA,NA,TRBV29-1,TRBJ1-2,CSVDQGYGYTF,TGCAGCGTTGACCAGGGTTATGGCTACACCTTC
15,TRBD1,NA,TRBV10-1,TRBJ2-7,CASSSPGQGLGEQYF,TGCGCCAGCAGCTCACCGGGACAGGGTCTGGGGGAGCAGTACTTC
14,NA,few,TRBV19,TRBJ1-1,CASSMGLQDTEAFF,TGTGCCAGTAGTATGGGCCTACAGGACACTGAAGCTTTCTTT
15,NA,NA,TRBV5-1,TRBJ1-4,CASSPGHASNEKLFF,TGCGCCAGCAGCCCGGGACATGCTTCTAATGAAAAACTGTTTTTT
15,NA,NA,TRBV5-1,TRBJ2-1,CASSPTDRAYNEQFF,TGCGCCAGCAGCCCGACGGACAGAGCCTACAATGAGCAGTTCTTC
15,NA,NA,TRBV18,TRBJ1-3,CASSYNRDSGNTIYF,TGTGCCAGCTCGTACAACAGGGACTCTGGAAACACCATATATTTT
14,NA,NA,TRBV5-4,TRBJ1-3,CASSLTGSGNTIYF,TGTGCCAGCAGCTTGACAGGGTCTGGAAACACCATATATTTT
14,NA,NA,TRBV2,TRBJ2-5,CASSESRFGETQYF,TGTGCCAGCAGTGAATCCCGGTTCGGGGAGACCCAGTACTTC
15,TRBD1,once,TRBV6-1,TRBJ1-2,CASNEPGQGAGGYTF,TGTGCCAGCAATGAACCGGGACAGGGGGCAGGAGGCTACACCTTC
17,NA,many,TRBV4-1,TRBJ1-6,CASSPRAPENYNSPLHF,TGCGCCAGCAGCCCCAGGGCCCCCGAAAACTATAATTCACCCCTCCACTTT
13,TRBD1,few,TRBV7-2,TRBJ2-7,CASSSQTGYEQYF,TGTGCCAGCAGCTCGCAGACAGGGTACGAGCAGTACTTC
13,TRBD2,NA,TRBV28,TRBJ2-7,CASSWTSPDEQYF,TGTGCCAGCAGTTGGACTAGCCCCGACGAGCAGTACTTC
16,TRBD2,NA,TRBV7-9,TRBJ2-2,CASSFQRGGTTGELFF,TGTGCCAGCAGCTTTCAACGGGGGGGCACCACCGGGGAGCTGTTTTTT
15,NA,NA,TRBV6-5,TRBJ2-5,CASSYSGAGRETQYF,TGTGCCAGCAGTTACTCGGGCGCGGGGAGGGAGACCCAGTACTTC
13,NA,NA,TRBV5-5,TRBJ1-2,CASSLYDSYGYTF,TGTGCCAGCAGCTTGTACGACAGCTATGGCTACACCTTC
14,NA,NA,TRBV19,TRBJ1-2,CASSIAGGSYGYTF,TGTGCCAGTAGTATAGCGGGGGGCTCCTATGGCTACACCTTC
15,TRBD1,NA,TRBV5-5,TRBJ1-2,CASSTGTAINYGYTF,TGTGCCAGCAGCACCGGGACAGCTATTAACTATGGCTACACCTTC
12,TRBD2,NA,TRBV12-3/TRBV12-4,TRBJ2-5,CASSFPGTTKYF,TGTGCCAGCAGTTTTCCCGGGACTACCAAGTACTTC
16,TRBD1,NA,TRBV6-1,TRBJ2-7,CASSDRGQTKPYEQYF,TGTGCCAGCAGTGACCGGGGACAGACAAAGCCCTACGAGCAGTACTTC
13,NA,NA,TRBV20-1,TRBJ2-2,CSASARNTGELFF,TGCAGTGCTAGTGCCAGGAACACCGGGGAGCTGTTTTTT
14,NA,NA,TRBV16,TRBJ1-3,CASSRNFGGNTIYF,TGTGCCAGCAGCCGAAACTTTGGTGGAAACACCATATATTTT
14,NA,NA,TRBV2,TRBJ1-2,CASRPGEGSSGYTF,TGTGCCAGCAGACCCGGGGAGGGGTCCTCTGGCTACACCTTC
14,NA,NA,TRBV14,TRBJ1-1,CASSQARKNTEAFF,TGTGCCAGCAGCCAAGCCAGGAAGAACACTGAAGCTTTCTTT